Listed below are T cell receptor beta chains from one sample, sequenced in a study of T cell responses to AZD1222 COVID-19 vaccine. Some clones are missing from TCRdb's copy, which holds only in-frame ones; the method was immunoSEQ multiplex PCR. The data hold approximately 120,000 clones, with about 90% observed a single time. Sequenced here: peripheral blood, sampled on day 0 of AZD1222 vaccination. These receptors all stem from an adult in good health. CDR3s include the opening cysteine and the closing phenylalanine or tryptophan. Each record gives: D gene, V gene, J gene, clone size, CDR3 protein, CDR3 DNA. The D gene is left open where the match is weak. Clone size is shown for a subset of rows, as once, few, many or a class of expanded clone.

d_gene: TRBD1
v_gene: TRBV5-5
j_gene: TRBJ1-2
abundance: NA
CDR3aa: CASSLAQGTVNNYGYTF
CDR3nt: TGTGCCAGCAGCTTGGCCCAAGGGACAGTGAATAACTATGGCTACACCTTC

d_gene: NA
v_gene: TRBV28
j_gene: TRBJ1-5
abundance: NA
CDR3aa: CASSGTMGPNQPQHF
CDR3nt: TGTGCCAGCAGTGGGACCATGGGGCCAAATCAGCCCCAGCATTTT

d_gene: TRBD1
v_gene: TRBV19
j_gene: TRBJ1-3
abundance: NA
CDR3aa: CASSPPGGSGNTIYF
CDR3nt: TGTGCCAGTAGCCCTCCAGGGGGCTCTGGAAACACCATATATTTT

d_gene: TRBD1
v_gene: TRBV6-5
j_gene: TRBJ1-2
abundance: NA
CDR3aa: CASRETGESYGYTF
CDR3nt: TGTGCCAGCAGGGAGACAGGGGAAAGCTATGGCTACACCTTC

d_gene: TRBD1
v_gene: TRBV18
j_gene: TRBJ1-2
abundance: NA
CDR3aa: CASSPLDRGHNYGYTF
CDR3nt: TGTGCCAGCTCACCTTTGGACAGGGGCCATAACTATGGCTACACCTTC

d_gene: NA
v_gene: TRBV11-2
j_gene: TRBJ2-2
abundance: NA
CDR3aa: CASSLSPGPYTGELFF
CDR3nt: TGTGCCAGCAGCCTTAGTCCCGGACCTTACACCGGGGAGCTGTTTTTT

d_gene: NA
v_gene: TRBV7-9
j_gene: TRBJ1-3
abundance: NA
CDR3aa: CASSLWDTGNTIYF
CDR3nt: TGTGCCAGCAGCTTATGGGACACTGGAAACACCATATATTTT

d_gene: TRBD2
v_gene: TRBV7-6
j_gene: TRBJ2-1
abundance: NA
CDR3aa: CASSLELAEYNEQFF
CDR3nt: TGTGCCAGCAGCTTGGAACTAGCGGAATACAATGAGCAGTTCTTC

d_gene: NA
v_gene: TRBV28
j_gene: TRBJ1-4
abundance: NA
CDR3aa: CASRTFGQGTYNEKLFF
CDR3nt: TGTGCCAGCAGGACATTTGGCCAGGGCACTTATAATGAAAAACTGTTTTTT

d_gene: NA
v_gene: TRBV5-4
j_gene: TRBJ1-2
abundance: NA
CDR3aa: CASSLAVTTSNYGYTF
CDR3nt: TGTGCCAGCAGCTTGGCAGTGACTACCTCTAACTATGGCTACACCTTC

d_gene: TRBD1
v_gene: TRBV19
j_gene: TRBJ2-7
abundance: NA
CDR3aa: CASSPSVGGTGSEQYF
CDR3nt: TGTGCCAGTAGTCCCTCCGTGGGCGGGACAGGGTCCGAGCAGTACTTC

d_gene: TRBD1
v_gene: TRBV19
j_gene: TRBJ1-6
abundance: NA
CDR3aa: CASRPGQGNSPLHF
CDR3nt: TGTGCCAGTAGGCCGGGACAGGGAAATTCACCCCTCCACTTT

d_gene: NA
v_gene: TRBV15
j_gene: TRBJ2-2
abundance: NA
CDR3aa: CATSPIGTGELFF
CDR3nt: TGTGCCACCAGCCCCATTGGCACCGGGGAGCTGTTTTTT

d_gene: TRBD1
v_gene: TRBV19
j_gene: TRBJ1-1
abundance: NA
CDR3aa: CASSIIPDREAFF
CDR3nt: TGTGCCAGTAGTATAATCCCGGACAGGGAAGCTTTCTTT

d_gene: NA
v_gene: TRBV5-5
j_gene: TRBJ2-7
abundance: NA
CDR3aa: CASRNTQSSYEQYF
CDR3nt: TGTGCCAGCAGAAATACACAGAGCTCCTACGAGCAGTACTTC

d_gene: NA
v_gene: TRBV11-3
j_gene: TRBJ2-7
abundance: NA
CDR3aa: CASSLQGYEQYF
CDR3nt: TGTGCCAGCAGCTTACAGGGCTACGAGCAGTACTTC

d_gene: TRBD1
v_gene: TRBV5-8
j_gene: TRBJ2-7
abundance: NA
CDR3aa: CASSSGQTGGYEQYF
CDR3nt: TGTGCCAGCAGCTCGGGCCAGACAGGGGGTTACGAGCAGTACTTC

d_gene: NA
v_gene: TRBV7-2
j_gene: TRBJ2-7
abundance: few
CDR3aa: CASSLDTSYEQYF
CDR3nt: TGTGCCAGCAGCTTGGACACTTCCTACGAGCAGTACTTC

d_gene: TRBD1
v_gene: TRBV7-6
j_gene: TRBJ2-7
abundance: NA
CDR3aa: CASSSRPTGAHEQYF
CDR3nt: TGTGCCAGCAGCTCCCGCCCTACAGGGGCCCACGAGCAGTACTTC

d_gene: TRBD1
v_gene: TRBV2
j_gene: TRBJ2-7
abundance: NA
CDR3aa: CASSVPGGLSSYEQYF
CDR3nt: TGTGCCAGCAGTGTTCCAGGGGGCCTTAGCTCCTACGAGCAGTACTTC

d_gene: NA
v_gene: TRBV27
j_gene: TRBJ2-7
abundance: NA
CDR3aa: CASSLTPSSYEQYF
CDR3nt: TGTGCCAGCAGTTTAACCCCCAGCTCCTACGAGCAGTACTTC

d_gene: NA
v_gene: TRBV6-1
j_gene: TRBJ2-1
abundance: NA
CDR3aa: CASSEYVRVGNEQFF
CDR3nt: TGTGCCAGCAGTGAATATGTTCGGGTTGGCAATGAGCAGTTCTTC

d_gene: NA
v_gene: TRBV19
j_gene: TRBJ2-3
abundance: NA
CDR3aa: CASSRSRDTQYF
CDR3nt: TGTGCCAGTAGTAGGTCGCGAGATACGCAGTATTTT

d_gene: NA
v_gene: TRBV5-4
j_gene: TRBJ1-5
abundance: once
CDR3aa: CASSLMGQNSNQPQHF
CDR3nt: TGTGCCAGCAGCTTGATGGGGCAAAATAGCAATCAGCCCCAGCATTTT

d_gene: NA
v_gene: TRBV11-3
j_gene: TRBJ2-2
abundance: NA
CDR3aa: CASSLGAASNTGELFF
CDR3nt: TGTGCCAGCAGCTTAGGGGCGGCCTCGAACACCGGGGAGCTGTTTTTT

d_gene: NA
v_gene: TRBV3-1/TRBV3-2
j_gene: TRBJ2-3
abundance: NA
CDR3aa: CASSQASASSTDTQYF
CDR3nt: TGTGCCAGCAGCCAAGCCAGCGCATCTAGCACAGATACGCAGTATTTT

d_gene: NA
v_gene: TRBV11-3
j_gene: TRBJ1-2
abundance: NA
CDR3aa: CASSLSGSLRVGYTF
CDR3nt: TGTGCCAGCAGCTTAAGCGGGAGTTTAAGAGTGGGCTACACCTTC

d_gene: NA
v_gene: TRBV12-3/TRBV12-4
j_gene: TRBJ1-2
abundance: NA
CDR3aa: CASSFDPGRGYTF
CDR3nt: TGTGCCAGCAGTTTCGATCCGGGGAGAGGCTACACCTTC

d_gene: NA
v_gene: TRBV7-8
j_gene: TRBJ1-1
abundance: NA
CDR3aa: CASSSRGLLTEAFF
CDR3nt: TGTGCCAGCAGCTCCAGGGGTTTACTCACTGAAGCTTTCTTT

d_gene: NA
v_gene: TRBV4-3
j_gene: TRBJ1-1
abundance: NA
CDR3aa: CASSQDHAGLTEAFF
CDR3nt: TGCGCCAGCAGCCAAGATCATGCAGGGCTTACTGAAGCTTTCTTT

d_gene: NA
v_gene: TRBV6-5
j_gene: TRBJ1-1
abundance: NA
CDR3aa: CASRIRDLPAEAFF
CDR3nt: TGTGCCAGCCGTATCAGGGACTTGCCCGCTGAAGCTTTCTTT

d_gene: NA
v_gene: TRBV5-4
j_gene: TRBJ2-1
abundance: few
CDR3aa: CASSERVGLSYNEQFF
CDR3nt: TGTGCCAGCAGCGAGAGGGTGGGACTCTCCTACAATGAGCAGTTCTTC

d_gene: NA
v_gene: TRBV2
j_gene: TRBJ1-1
abundance: NA
CDR3aa: CASSQGLRRMNTEAFF
CDR3nt: TGTGCCAGCAGTCAGGGGTTGCGCAGGATGAACACTGAAGCTTTCTTT

d_gene: NA
v_gene: TRBV5-1
j_gene: TRBJ1-1
abundance: NA
CDR3aa: CASSLAGGGTEAFF
CDR3nt: TGCGCCAGCAGCTTGGCCGGTGGGGGGACTGAAGCTTTCTTT

d_gene: NA
v_gene: TRBV27
j_gene: TRBJ1-6
abundance: NA
CDR3aa: CASSLEARRTGGSPLHF
CDR3nt: TGTGCCAGCAGTTTGGAGGCGCGGCGTACGGGTGGTTCACCCCTCCACTTT

d_gene: TRBD2
v_gene: TRBV27
j_gene: TRBJ2-4
abundance: NA
CDR3aa: CASASGGINIQYF
CDR3nt: TGTGCCAGCGCTAGCGGGGGGATAAACATTCAGTACTTC

d_gene: NA
v_gene: TRBV2
j_gene: TRBJ2-5
abundance: NA
CDR3aa: CASSEKTVETQYF
CDR3nt: TGTGCCAGCAGTGAAAAGACCGTGGAGACCCAGTACTTC

d_gene: TRBD2
v_gene: TRBV10-2
j_gene: TRBJ2-7
abundance: NA
CDR3aa: CASSDPAGGFDEQYF
CDR3nt: TGCGCCAGCAGTGACCCAGCGGGAGGGTTCGACGAGCAGTACTTC

d_gene: NA
v_gene: TRBV6-5
j_gene: TRBJ1-1
abundance: once
CDR3aa: CASSEGRPNTEAFF
CDR3nt: TGTGCCAGCAGCGAGGGACGGCCGAACACTGAAGCTTTCTTT

d_gene: NA
v_gene: TRBV7-3
j_gene: TRBJ2-7
abundance: NA
CDR3aa: CASSSGPPVYEQYF
CDR3nt: TGTGCCAGCAGCTCGGGACCGCCAGTCTACGAGCAGTACTTC

d_gene: NA
v_gene: TRBV5-5
j_gene: TRBJ1-1
abundance: NA
CDR3aa: CASSRGVANTEAFF
CDR3nt: TGTGCCAGCAGCCGAGGGGTGGCGAACACTGAAGCTTTCTTT

d_gene: TRBD1
v_gene: TRBV11-3
j_gene: TRBJ2-7
abundance: few
CDR3aa: CASSLEAEGTGDPYF
CDR3nt: TGTGCCAGCAGCTTAGAGGCTGAGGGGACAGGGGACCCGTACTTC

d_gene: TRBD1
v_gene: TRBV27
j_gene: TRBJ1-5
abundance: NA
CDR3aa: CASSRTGDNQPQHF
CDR3nt: TGTGCCAGCAGCCGGACAGGGGACAATCAGCCCCAGCATTTT

d_gene: TRBD1
v_gene: TRBV5-6
j_gene: TRBJ2-7
abundance: NA
CDR3aa: CASSLGQGPYEQYF
CDR3nt: TGTGCCAGCAGCCTGGGACAGGGCCCCTACGAGCAGTACTTC

d_gene: NA
v_gene: TRBV15
j_gene: TRBJ1-2
abundance: NA
CDR3aa: CATSREVGTVNYGYTF
CDR3nt: TGTGCCACCAGCAGAGAGGTGGGCACCGTCAACTATGGCTACACCTTC

d_gene: NA
v_gene: TRBV25-1
j_gene: TRBJ1-6
abundance: once
CDR3aa: CASSDLNNSPLHF
CDR3nt: TGTGCCAGCAGTGACCTCAATAATTCACCCCTCCACTTT

d_gene: NA
v_gene: TRBV6-5
j_gene: TRBJ2-7
abundance: NA
CDR3aa: CASSSTVNRVPYEQYF
CDR3nt: TGTGCCAGCAGTTCAACAGTTAACAGGGTACCCTACGAGCAGTACTTC

d_gene: NA
v_gene: TRBV19
j_gene: TRBJ1-2
abundance: NA
CDR3aa: CASSPPGEGYGYTF
CDR3nt: TGTGCCAGCTCTCCGCCCGGGGAGGGATATGGCTACACCTTC

d_gene: NA
v_gene: TRBV10-3
j_gene: TRBJ2-7
abundance: NA
CDR3aa: CAISIDGISYEQYF
CDR3nt: TGTGCCATCAGCATCGACGGGATCTCCTACGAGCAGTACTTC

d_gene: TRBD1
v_gene: TRBV6-5
j_gene: TRBJ1-6
abundance: NA
CDR3aa: CASSRDREGSPLHF
CDR3nt: TGTGCCAGCAGCAGGGACAGGGAGGGTTCACCCCTCCACTTT

d_gene: NA
v_gene: TRBV28
j_gene: TRBJ1-5
abundance: NA
CDR3aa: CASSLGGLRNQPQHF
CDR3nt: TGTGCCAGCAGTTTAGGAGGGCTTCGCAATCAGCCCCAGCATTTT

d_gene: NA
v_gene: TRBV6-1
j_gene: TRBJ1-5
abundance: NA
CDR3aa: CASSEEKPQHF
CDR3nt: TGTGCCAGCAGTGAGGAAAAGCCCCAGCATTTT

d_gene: NA
v_gene: TRBV5-6
j_gene: TRBJ2-3
abundance: once
CDR3aa: CASSPMTQRSTDTQYF
CDR3nt: TGTGCCAGCAGCCCCATGACCCAGCGGAGCACAGATACGCAGTATTTT

d_gene: NA
v_gene: TRBV28
j_gene: TRBJ2-7
abundance: NA
CDR3aa: CASSLIGLEGAGEQYF
CDR3nt: TGTGCCAGCAGTTTAATTGGGTTGGAGGGCGCGGGAGAGCAGTACTTC